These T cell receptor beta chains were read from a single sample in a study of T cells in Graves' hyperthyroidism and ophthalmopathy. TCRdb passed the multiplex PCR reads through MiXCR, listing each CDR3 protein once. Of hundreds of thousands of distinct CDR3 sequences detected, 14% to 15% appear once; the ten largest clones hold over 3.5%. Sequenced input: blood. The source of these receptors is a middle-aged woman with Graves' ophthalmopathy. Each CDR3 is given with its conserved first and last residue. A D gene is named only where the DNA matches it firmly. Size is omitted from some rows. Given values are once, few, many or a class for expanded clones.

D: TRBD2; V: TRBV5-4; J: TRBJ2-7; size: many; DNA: TGTGCCAGCAGCTCCGGGACTAGCGGGAGGGGAGGGCAGTACTTC; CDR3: CASSSGTSGRGGQYF
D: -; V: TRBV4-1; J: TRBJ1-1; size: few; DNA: TGCGCCAGCAGCCAAGACCCCAGGGTGGGGACTGAAGCTTTCTTT; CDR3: CASSQDPRVGTEAFF
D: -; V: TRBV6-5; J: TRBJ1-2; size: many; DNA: TGTGCCAGCAGTTACGCCGCAGGGAACTATGGCTACACCTTC; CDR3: CASSYAAGNYGYTF
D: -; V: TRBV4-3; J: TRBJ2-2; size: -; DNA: TGCGCCAGCAGCCAAGGGGCTCCCTCCGCCGCCGGGGAGCTGTTTTTT; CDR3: CASSQGAPSAAGELFF
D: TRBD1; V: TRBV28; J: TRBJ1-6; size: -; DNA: TGTGCCAGCAGCGTTCCGGGACAGGGGGCTGAGGATAATTCACCCCTCCACTTT; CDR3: CASSVPGQGAEDNSPLHF
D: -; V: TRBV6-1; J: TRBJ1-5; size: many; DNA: TGTGCCAGCAGCTCCACAGGGTACGCTACTCAGCCCCAGCATTTT; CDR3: CASSSTGYATQPQHF
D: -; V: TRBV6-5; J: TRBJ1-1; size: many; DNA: TGTGCCAGCAGTCAGGGTGGGTCTGAAGCTTTCTTT; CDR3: CASSQGGSEAFF
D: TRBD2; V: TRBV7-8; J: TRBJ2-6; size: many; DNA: TGTGCCAGCAGCCCTAGGACTAGCGGACCCAGCTCTGGGGCCAACGTCCTGACTTTC; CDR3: CASSPRTSGPSSGANVLTF
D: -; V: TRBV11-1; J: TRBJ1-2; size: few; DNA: TGTGCCAGCAGCTTCCCACCCCGACTAGCTAACTATGGCTACACCTTC; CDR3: CASSFPPRLANYGYTF
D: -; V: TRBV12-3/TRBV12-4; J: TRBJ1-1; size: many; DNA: TGTGCCAGCAGTCCCACAGGGAGCGCTGAAGCTTTCTTT; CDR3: CASSPTGSAEAFF
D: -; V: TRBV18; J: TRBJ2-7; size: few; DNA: TGTGCCAGCTCACCACGGGCGGGCTCAAACTACGAGCAGTACTTC; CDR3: CASSPRAGSNYEQYF
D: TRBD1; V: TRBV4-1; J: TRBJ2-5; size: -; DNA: TGCGCCAGCAGCCAAGGGGCCCCAGGGGGTCTGCAAGAGACCCAGTACTTC; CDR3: CASSQGAPGGLQETQYF
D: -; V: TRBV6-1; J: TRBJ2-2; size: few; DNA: TGTGCCAGCAGCTGGAGACGAGGCACCGGGGAGCTGTTTTTT; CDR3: CASSWRRGTGELFF
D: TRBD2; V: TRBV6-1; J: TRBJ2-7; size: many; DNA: TGTGCCAGCCGTCGACGTGGGACTAGCGACGAGCAGTACTTC; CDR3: CASRRRGTSDEQYF
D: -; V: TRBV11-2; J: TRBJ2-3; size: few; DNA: TGTGCCAGCAGCTTAGTGTCCAGTTATGGAGATACGCAGTATTTT; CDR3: CASSLVSSYGDTQYF
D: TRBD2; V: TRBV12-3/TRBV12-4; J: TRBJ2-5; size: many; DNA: TGTGCCAGCAGTTTCTTTTCGGGAGGACAAGAGACCCAGTACTTC; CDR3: CASSFFSGGQETQYF
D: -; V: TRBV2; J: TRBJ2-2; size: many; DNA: TGTGCCAGCGGTAGGGTGGACGGGGAGCTGTTTTTT; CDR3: CASGRVDGELFF
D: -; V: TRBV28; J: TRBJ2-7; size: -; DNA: TGTGCCAGCACCTTGGGAGGCCTCTCCTCCTACGAGCAGTACTTC; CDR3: CASTLGGLSSYEQYF
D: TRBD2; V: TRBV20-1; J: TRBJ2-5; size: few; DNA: TGCAGTGCTAGAGAGGGAATCGGACTAGCGGGAGGGAGGGAGACCCAGTACTTC; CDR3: CSAREGIGLAGGRETQYF
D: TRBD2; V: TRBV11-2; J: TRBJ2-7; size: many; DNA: TGTGCCAGCAGCTTACAGTCTAGCGGGATCTCTCCCTACGAGCAGTACTTC; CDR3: CASSLQSSGISPYEQYF
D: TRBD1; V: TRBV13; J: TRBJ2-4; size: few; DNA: TGTGCCAGCAGCCCCTTACAGGGGGCGTCCAAAAACATTCAGTACTTC; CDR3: CASSPLQGASKNIQYF
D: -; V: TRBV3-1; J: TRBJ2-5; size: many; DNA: TGTGCCAGCAGCCAGTATGGTCAAGAGACCCAGTACTTC; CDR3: CASSQYGQETQYF
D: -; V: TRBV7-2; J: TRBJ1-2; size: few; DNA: TGTGCCAGCAGCCCAGAGATTTATGGCTACACCTTC; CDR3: CASSPEIYGYTF
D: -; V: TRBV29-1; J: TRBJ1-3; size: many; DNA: TGCAGCGTTGACACTGGAAACACCATATATTTT; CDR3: CSVDTGNTIYF
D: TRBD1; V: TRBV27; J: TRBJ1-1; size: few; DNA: TGTGCCAGCAGTATTGAACAGGGGGTCACTGAAGCTTTCTTT; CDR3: CASSIEQGVTEAFF
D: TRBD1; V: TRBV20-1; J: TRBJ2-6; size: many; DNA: TGCAGTGCTAGAGATTTAGCGGGGACAGGGGGCCCTGGGGCCAACGTCCTGACTTTC; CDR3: CSARDLAGTGGPGANVLTF
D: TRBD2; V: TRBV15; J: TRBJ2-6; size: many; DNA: TGTGCCACCAGCAGAGAGGGGGGGGTTGGGGCCAACGTCCTGACTTTC; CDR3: CATSREGGVGANVLTF
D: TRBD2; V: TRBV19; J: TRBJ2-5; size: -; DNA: TGTGCCAGTAGTATCGGGACTAGCCGTCAGACCCAGTACTTC; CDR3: CASSIGTSRQTQYF
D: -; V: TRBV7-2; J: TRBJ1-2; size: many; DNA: TGTGCCAGCAGCACTTTCGGACGGAACTATGGCTACACCTTC; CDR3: CASSTFGRNYGYTF
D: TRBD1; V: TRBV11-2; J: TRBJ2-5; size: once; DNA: TGTGCCAGCAGCTTAGGAAACAGGGGGCCGGAGGAGACCCAGTACTTC; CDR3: CASSLGNRGPEETQYF
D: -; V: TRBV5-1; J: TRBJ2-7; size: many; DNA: TGCGCCAGCAGCTCTCAACCGGACGGTTCAGCCCACGAGCAGTACTTC; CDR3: CASSSQPDGSAHEQYF
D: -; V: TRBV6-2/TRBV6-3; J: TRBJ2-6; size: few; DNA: TGTGCCAGCAGTACCGGGAAACACCTCTCTGGGGCCAACGTCCTGACTTTC; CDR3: CASSTGKHLSGANVLTF